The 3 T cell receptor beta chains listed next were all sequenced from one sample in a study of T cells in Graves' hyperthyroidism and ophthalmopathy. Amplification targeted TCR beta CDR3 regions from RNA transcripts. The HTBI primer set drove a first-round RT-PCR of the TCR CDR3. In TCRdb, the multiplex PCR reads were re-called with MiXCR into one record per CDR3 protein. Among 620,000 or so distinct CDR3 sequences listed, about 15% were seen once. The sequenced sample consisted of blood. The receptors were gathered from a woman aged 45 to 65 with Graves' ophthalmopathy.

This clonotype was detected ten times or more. Here the CDR3 DNA reads TGTGCCAGCAGTGGCGAAGCCACTGAGCAGTTCTTC. It yields the protein CASSGEATEQFF. The rearrangement uses TRBV2 and TRBJ2-1; D ambiguous. Germline assignment: CDR1 SNHLY and CDR2 FYNNEI. CDR3 length: 12 residues. Trimming pared 4 bases from V and 9 bases from J, leaving 10 bases between.

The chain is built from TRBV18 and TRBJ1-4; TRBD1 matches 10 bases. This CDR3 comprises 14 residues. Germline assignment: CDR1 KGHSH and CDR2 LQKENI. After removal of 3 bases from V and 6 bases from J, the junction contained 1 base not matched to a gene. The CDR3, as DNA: TGTGCCAGCTCACCCGGGACAGGGGATGAAAAACTGTTTTTT. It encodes CASSPGTGDEKLFF.

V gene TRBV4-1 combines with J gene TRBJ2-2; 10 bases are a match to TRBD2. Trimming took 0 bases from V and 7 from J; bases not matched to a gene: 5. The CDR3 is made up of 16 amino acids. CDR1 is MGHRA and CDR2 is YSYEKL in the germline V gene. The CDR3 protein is CASSQDPSGRDGELFF. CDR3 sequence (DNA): TGCGCCAGCAGCCAAGACCCTAGCGGGAGAGACGGGGAGCTGTTTTTT.